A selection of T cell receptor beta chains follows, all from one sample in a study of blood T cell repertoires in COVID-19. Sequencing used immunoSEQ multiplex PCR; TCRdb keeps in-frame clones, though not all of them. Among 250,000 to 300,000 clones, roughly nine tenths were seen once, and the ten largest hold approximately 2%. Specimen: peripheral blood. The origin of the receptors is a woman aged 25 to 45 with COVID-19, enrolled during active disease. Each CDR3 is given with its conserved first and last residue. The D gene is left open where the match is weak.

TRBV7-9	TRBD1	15	CASSLTTGDPYGYTF
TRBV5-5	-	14	CASSLVRGPYEQYF
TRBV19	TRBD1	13	CASSSQGAETQYF
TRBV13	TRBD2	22	CASSLSVRFIGTSGANTGELFF
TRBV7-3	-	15	CASSLTTASGNTIYF
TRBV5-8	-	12	CASSLRADTQYF
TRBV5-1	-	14	CASSDSAGTGELFF
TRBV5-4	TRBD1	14	CASTPGGDNSPLHF
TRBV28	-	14	CASSPTGDYNEQFF
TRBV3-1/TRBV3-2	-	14	CASSQGTSPGELFF
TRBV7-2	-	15	CASSPLRAENSPLHF
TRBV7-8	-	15	CASSLAGTGAYEQYF
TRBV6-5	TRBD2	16	CASSWTSGRRQETQYF
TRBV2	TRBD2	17	CASSERLAGGNTGELFF
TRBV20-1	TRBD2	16	CSASSQLAGGTGELFF